This T cell receptor beta chain was identified in a study of blood T cell repertoires in COVID-19. Background on the study: The United States, Italy and Spain supplied acute and convalescent COVID-19 samples. Sources were T cells, B-cell-depleted T cells, or PBMCs; the material itself was cDNA or gDNA.

In germline, CDR1 is SGHNT, CDR2 YYREEE (reference sequence). This CDR3 is 13 amino acids long. V shed 4 bases and J shed 1 base, with 8 bases lying between them. As processed by the authors: Amplification from reference gene primers served as the basis for estimated nucleated cell counts. Repertoires were generated with immunoSEQ multiplex PCR, while TCRdb's copy carries only in-frame clones and drops some. V and J calls and clone size are those listed in that table; D and trimming were worked out from the DNA. The repertoire consists of approximately 160,000 clones, with approximately 80% occurring once and the leading ten covering roughly 6.8%.

This receptor was obtained from a woman aged 50 to 60 in a cohort sampled during active or convalescent COVID-19. Sequencing was performed on peripheral blood. The J gene is TRBJ1-2, the V gene TRBV5-4; no reliable D call. CDR3 bases: TGTGCCAGCAGCGCTCCAGATAACTATGGCTACACCTTC. Amino acids: CASSAPDNYGYTF.